This TCR beta chain was identified in a study of control samples from healthy donors and cancer patients. The germline V gene encodes CDR1 SGHTA and CDR2 FQGNSA. Trimming cost V 2 bases and J 4 bases, with 9 bases left between them. The CDR3 is made up of 13 amino acids. Method: immunoSEQ multiplex PCR; TCRdb's copy keeps in-frame clones and lacks some. The sample yields 100,000 to 150,000 clones, 90% seen once. Sequences were obtained from blood. The TCR was taken from a man aged 35-49 years in good health. The chain is built from TRBV7-2 and TRBJ2-7; a weak D match, TRBD2 (5 bases). The CDR3 region is CASSLTTRYEQYF. The CDR3 DNA reads as TGTGCCAGCAGCTTAACAACTAGATACGAGCAGTACTTC.